This TCR beta chain is drawn from a study of regulatory T cells in long-lasting Graves disease. As to time point: newly diagnosed GD, antithyroid drugs for less than 3 months. PBMC-extracted RNA yielded the TCR library. This clonotype was picked up many times. V was pared by 5 bases and J by 1 base, with 9 bases of the junction left unmatched. Per the germline V gene, CDR1 is SEHNR and CDR2 is FQNEAQ (reference sequence). This CDR3 contains 17 residues. Both iRepertoire HTBI primers and Arm-PCR of CDR3 regions were used to build the TCR beta libraries. TCRdb reanalysed the multiplex PCR reads using MiXCR and keeps one entry per CDR3 protein. Of around 400,000 distinct CDR3 sequences listed, around 16% are singletons.

Sequences were derived from peripheral blood mononuclear cells (PBMCs), sampled at new diagnosis, from a patient treated with antithyroid drugs. J is TRBJ2-7 and V is TRBV7-9; the match to TRBD2 covers 12 bases. The TCR comes from a female donor with Graves disease. The CDR3 sequence is CASSVTPGTSGSYEQYF. The CDR3 DNA follows: TGTGCCAGCAGCGTAACCCCCGGGACTAGCGGGTCCTACGAGCAGTACTTC.